This T cell receptor beta chain was recorded in a study of PD-1 blockade in classical Hodgkin lymphoma. The study's findings and limits: Why repertoires differed is undefined; disease activity or prior therapy possibly contributed.

Trimming cost V 7 bases and J 4 bases; bases outside gene matches: 9. The CDR3 runs 14 residues. Germline-derived CDR1 and CDR2 are SNHLY and FYNNEI. Comments on this clone: Its antigen remains unknown.

All patients experienced relapse after autologous stem cell transplantation, and brentuximab vedotin exposure was variable. Only in-frame clones appear in the TCRdb table, and some are missing; sequencing was by immunoSEQ multiplex PCR. This table holds 42,000 or so clones, 86% found once. The receptor was isolated from a human donor with classical Hodgkin lymphoma. The rearrangement joins TRBV2 to TRBJ1-2; TRBD1 matches 7 bases. Material: peripheral blood mononuclear cells (PBMCs), obtained before the second cycle of nivolumab. The CDR3 region has the DNA TGTGCCAGCAATATGGGACAGCGATTCTATGGCTACACCTTC. It translates to CASNMGQRFYGYTF.